What follows describes a single TCR beta chain. Its target is not known. The data were obtained in a study of shared clonotypes between healthy human individuals. Study information: Donors, aged 18 to 49, were a couple of women and a few men. Each donor's CD4 naive and CD4 memory cells filled three plates apiece, CD8 naive two, and CD8 memory one. Findings of the study overall: Relative to their counterparts shared across all four donors, non-shared clonotypes exhibited diminished generation probabilities. The expectation was that sequencing depth would affect clonotype sharing among donors.

The V gene's germline CDR1 is SGHKS and CDR2 YYEKEE (reference sequence). The CDR3 is 13 amino acids. V was cut by 0 bases and J by 5 bases, with 8 bases left in between. Clones were sequenced by immunoSEQ multiplex PCR, and TCRdb holds only the in-frame ones, with some missing. The table has millions of clones, roughly 93% seen once. The receptor was derived from a man aged 18 to 30 in good health. Some clones in this sample may be carry-over from other donors' samples. The sequencing sample was made of naive CD4+ T cells from PBMCs. Subset meaning: CD45RA+ positively selected. The chain has TRBV5-5 and TRBJ1-1, with unresolved D. The CDR3 loop is CASSLERGTEAFF. The CDR3 DNA sequence: TGTGCCAGCAGCTTGGAGCGAGGTACTGAAGCTTTCTTT.